Detailed here is one T cell receptor beta chain. Its antigen remains undetermined. No base quality values were provided; no much bigger clone lies one nucleotide off. The immunoSEQ Assay, a bias-controlled multiplex PCR, was used to amplify TCRbeta CDR3 regions from genomic DNA. Processing in the source paper ran as follows. The number of nucleated cells in each sample was estimated by amplification of reference gene primers within the assay. Sequence reads were collapsed and filtered to measure the absolute abundance of every unique TCRbeta CDR3 rearrangement. Productive Simpson clonality was computed per sample as the square root of Simpson's diversity index over productive rearrangements. This immuneACCESS table, as held by TCRdb, lists in-frame sequences with V and J called but not all clones. Of the missing ones, under half trace to an unresolved V gene in checked studies; the others have no known cause. That table supplies the V and J calls and clone size; D and trimming were determined from the DNA. Present in this sample are 80,000 or so clones, around 80% of which were seen just once. The biggest ten clones account for about 9.4% of the sample.

Each collaborating institution followed its own protocols to collect whole blood in K2EDTA tubes. For TCRbeta analysis, collaborators shipped samples as frozen whole blood, isolated PBMCs, or DNA extracted from either of those sample types. The sample belongs to a study of blood T cell repertoires in COVID-19 (dated by TCRdb to the early 2020s). In the study overall: Collaborator samples came from the United States, Italy and Spain and covered acute and convalescent phases of COVID-19. Deeply sampled blood TCRbeta repertoires from subjects exposed to, actively infected with, or recovered from COVID-19 were included in the dataset. A freely available public database, intended as a resource for researchers studying the immune response to SARS-CoV-2, is where the repertoires were released. The samples were drawn from two sources: the first 160 participants of the ongoing ImmuneRACE study, and approximately 1,300 subjects contributed by 6 global collaborators. Where HLA class I and class II types were available, the types were taken from metadata supplied by the sample provider, not from assay-based typing. Sample metadata almost always included a de-identified subject ID, COVID-19 status, age in years and sex. The material from the prospective study consisted of cDNA or gDNA derived from T cells, B-cell-depleted T cells, or PBMCs. Results the study describes overall, beyond this receptor: The amount of clinical and demographic metadata varied by source and participant and was provided uncurated.

From the germline V gene, CDR1 is MDHEN and CDR2 is SYDVKM. Taken from cysteine to phenylalanine, the CDR3 has 13 residues. Only the CDR3 part of the read is kept: 39 bases, read in frame from the first base. The trim is 6 bases for V and 6 bases for J, with a gap of 9 bases between the germline ends. This TCR derives from a man between 60 and 75 years old with acute or convalescent COVID-19. Here the chain combines TRBV28 and TRBJ1-6; too little of a D gene remains to name it. Sequencing input: peripheral blood. DNA sequence: TGTGCCAGCAGAAACATCTTTAATTCACCCCTCCACTTT. Translation gives CASRNIFNSPLHF.